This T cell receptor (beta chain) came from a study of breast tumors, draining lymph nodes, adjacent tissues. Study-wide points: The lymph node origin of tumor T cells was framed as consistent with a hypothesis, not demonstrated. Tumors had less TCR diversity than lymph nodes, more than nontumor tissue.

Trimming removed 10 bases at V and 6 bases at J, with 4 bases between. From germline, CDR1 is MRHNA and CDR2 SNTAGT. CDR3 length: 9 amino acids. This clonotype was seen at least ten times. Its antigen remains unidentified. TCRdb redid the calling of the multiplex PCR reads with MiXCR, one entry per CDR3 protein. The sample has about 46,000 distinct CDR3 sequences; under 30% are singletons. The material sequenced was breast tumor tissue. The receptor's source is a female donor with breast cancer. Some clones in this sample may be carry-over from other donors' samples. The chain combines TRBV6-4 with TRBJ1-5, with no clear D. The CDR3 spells CATLQPQHF. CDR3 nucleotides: TGTGCCACCCTTCAGCCCCAGCATTTT.